This T cell receptor beta chain was identified during a study of Graves' ophthalmopathy and Graves' hyperthyroidism. The authors enrolled newly diagnosed hyperthyroidism patients aged 18 to 65 with under 2 months' duration. PBMCs were obtained from roughly 9.9 ml of fresh peripheral blood. Ten or more counts support this clonotype. The antigen is undetermined. TCR beta CDR3 amplification used RNA transcripts. HTBI primers served in a first-round RT-PCR, which a second-round multiplex PCR followed. MiXCR, applied by TCRdb to the multiplex PCR reads, yields one record per CDR3 protein. Of roughly 420,000 distinct CDR3 sequences listed, approximately 21% are singletons. Study-level points and caveats: In blood appeared most of the expanded thyroid clonotypes whose frequency exceeded 0.001.

Sequenced input: peripheral blood. The TCR comes from a woman between 18 and 30 years old with stable Graves' hyperthyroidism.

CDR3 in DNA: TGTGCCAGCAGTATCCTGACTAGCGGGGTCGAGCAGTACTTC. Amino acid sequence: CASSILTSGVEQYF. The V and J genes are TRBV6-2 or TRBV6-3 and TRBJ2-7, with 11 bases fitting TRBD2. Trimming at V came to 5 bases and at J to 6 bases, leaving 6 bases not matched to a gene. The CDR3 spans 14 residues. The V gene's germline CDR1 is MNHEY and CDR2 SVGEGT.